These 4 T cell receptor beta chains came from one sample sequenced in a study of T-cell memory formation after mild COVID-19. TCRdb called the 5' RACE reads again in MiXCR, with one record for every CDR3 protein. The sample has 410,000 or so distinct CDR3 sequences; around a quarter are singletons. The sequenced material came from PBMCs or a T cell subset sorted from them (not recorded which). Source of these receptors: an adult woman who had mild COVID-19 (a few samples of this study predate the infection). Cell type and time point are not known.

This clonotype came up a few times. This chain connects TRBV9 to TRBJ1-1; no definite D call. The CDR3 totals 13 residues. V was cut by 0 bases and J by 4 bases, with 7 bases left in between. Germline CDR1 and CDR2: SGDLS and YYNGEE. The CDR3 coding sequence is TGTGCCAGCAGCGTAGGTATGGGCACTGAAGCTTTCTTT. Its protein product is CASSVGMGTEAFF.

In this sample, this clonotype turned up a few times. The gene calls are TRBV7-2 and TRBJ1-1, with 9 bases identical to TRBD1. CDR3 size: 18 residues. V shed 1 base and J 0 bases; nucleotides not matched to a gene: 9. Germline CDR1 and CDR2: SGHTA and FQGNSA. The CDR3 reads CASSLVTTGGRVNTEAFF. The CDR3 coding sequence is TGTGCCAGCAGCTTAGTAACCACAGGGGGCAGGGTGAACACTGAAGCTTTCTTT.

The chain employs TRBV7-2 and TRBJ2-1; 11 bases match TRBD2. Per germline, CDR1 SGHTA and CDR2 FQGNSA. The junction had 0 bases not matched to a gene; V was cut back by 0 bases and J by 5 bases. The CDR3 consists of 15 residues. The CDR3 DNA is TGTGCCAGCAGCTTAGCACTAGCGGGGGACAATGAGCAGTTCTTC. Its translation: CASSLALAGDNEQFF.

The V call is TRBV24-1, the J call TRBJ2-5, with 8 bases fitting TRBD2. Trimming cost V 2 bases and J 4 bases; bases outside gene matches: 5. The CDR3 is made up of 15 amino acids. The germline CDR1 and CDR2 sequences are KGHDR and SFDVKD. The CDR3 DNA follows: TGTGCCACCAGTGATTCAAGCGGGGGTAGAGAGACCCAGTACTTC. It is translated as CATSDSSGGRETQYF.